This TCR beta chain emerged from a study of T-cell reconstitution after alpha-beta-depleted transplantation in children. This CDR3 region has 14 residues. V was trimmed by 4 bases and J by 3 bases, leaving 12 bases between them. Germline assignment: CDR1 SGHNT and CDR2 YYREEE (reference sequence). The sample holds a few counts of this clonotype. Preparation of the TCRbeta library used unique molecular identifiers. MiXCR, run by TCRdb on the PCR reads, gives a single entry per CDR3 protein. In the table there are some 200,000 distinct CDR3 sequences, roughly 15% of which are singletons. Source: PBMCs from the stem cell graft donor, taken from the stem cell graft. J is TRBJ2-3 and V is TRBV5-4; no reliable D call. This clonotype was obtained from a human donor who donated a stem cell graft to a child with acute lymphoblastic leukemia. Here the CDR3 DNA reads TGTGCCAGCAGCCTTTTTTATAGTACAGATACGCAGTATTTT. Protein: CASSLFYSTDTQYF.